This TCR beta chain was identified in a study of identical twins. On this clonotype: The antigen remains undetermined.

Between the trimmed V and J ends, which lost 7 bases and 9 bases, there was a span of 25 bases. Germline CDR1 DFQATT, CDR2 SNEGSKA (reference sequence). The CDR3 sequence is 15 residues long. Study outcomes and limitations: Out-of-frame alpha sequences common to twins exhibited a surplus of low generation probability. It was cross-sectional statistical analysis, not following the same donors, that the conclusions relied on. Cord blood beta clonotypes that were abundant carried fewer insertions, and memory repertoires showed no such trend.

TCRdb recomputed calls from the 5' RACE reads with MiXCR, one row per CDR3 protein. Here the sample spans roughly 570,000 distinct CDR3 sequences, just under 10% being singletons. These records were also assigned to another study, of yellow fever vaccine responses in identical twins.

The clonotype comes from a woman aged 18-30 years in good health. The gene calls are TRBV20-1 and TRBJ2-1; weak D call: TRBD1 (6 bases). The sequencing sample was made of PBMCs. The CDR3 DNA follows: TGCAGTGTCCCGACAGGCCTTGCACAGGGAAGTGAGCAGTTCTTC. Its translation: CSVPTGLAQGSEQFF.